The clone carrying this TCR beta chain was picked up many times. The data were taken from a study of low-dose radiotherapy and immunotherapy resistance in tumors. TRAV- and TRBV-specific primers were used for first-strand cDNA, which covered alpha and beta chains. The authors amplified TCRs for approximately 20 PCR cycles with a constant-region primer and a V-primer adapter. TCRdb analysed the reads with MiXCR anew, one entry per CDR3 protein. The sample has 64,000 or so distinct CDR3 sequences; 30% to 40% are singletons. Stated time point: before trial treatment. The length of the CDR3 is 16 residues. Per germline, CDR1 DFQATT and CDR2 SNEGSKA (reference sequence). V was clipped by 0 bases and J by 6 bases; unmatched bases: 9.

The sequences come from PBMCs, collected before treatment. The chain is built from TRBV20-1 and TRBJ2-1; the match to TRBD2 covers 9 bases. The TCR originated in a female donor with ovarian cancer. DNA of the CDR3: TGCAGTGCTAGAGATCACGAGCGGGGGGTCCGCAATGAGCAGTTCTTC. Translating gives CSARDHERGVRNEQFF.